The entry below describes one T cell receptor (beta chain). What it recognizes is unknown. One end of the junction varies from germline; a read error may be responsible. Together with a sample-barcoded 5' primer, a J-beta primer mix was included in a second PCR lasting 7 to 11 cycles. One entry per CDR3 protein results from TCRdb running MiXCR on the 5' RACE reads. The data hold some 1.5 million distinct CDR3 sequences, with approximately 42% observed a single time. The CDR3 has 13 amino acids. Germline loops: CDR1 SGHRS, CDR2 YFSETQ. This entry is derived from a study of blood T cells in healthy people across ages. Findings and limits, study-wide: A conclusive naive versus antigen-experienced comparison was prevented by the unsorted PBMCs.

The chain joins TRBV5-1 to TRBJ2-7; D is unclear. This receptor was taken from a woman aged 18-30 years in good health. The source material was blood. CDR3 in amino acids: CASSLERNHEQYF. In DNA form, the CDR3 reads TGCGCCAGCAGTTTGGAAAGGAACCACGAGCAGTACTTC.